Below are 15 T cell receptor beta chains sequenced from a single sample in a study of blood T cell repertoires in COVID-19. Some clones are missing from TCRdb's copy, which holds only in-frame ones; the method was immunoSEQ multiplex PCR. The sample yields under 150,000 clones, under 85% seen once. The sequenced sample was peripheral blood. The receptors come from a man aged 50 to 59 with active or convalescent COVID-19.

The genes are TRBV24-1 and TRBJ2-2; 10 bases are a match to TRBD2. J was trimmed by 6 bases and V by 2 bases; bases with no gene match: 5. Germline-derived CDR1 and CDR2 are KGHDR and SFDVKD. The CDR3 has 16 amino acids. The CDR3 region is CATSDWASGSPGELFF. The DNA for the CDR3 is TGTGCCACCAGTGATTGGGCTAGCGGGAGCCCCGGGGAGCTGTTTTTT.

V and J are TRBV7-3 and TRBJ1-2; D is unclear. Germline V gene sequence: CDR1 SGHTA, CDR2 FQGTGA. The CDR3 consists of 15 residues. V lost 1 base and J 3 bases, leaving 12 bases between the germline ends. This CDR3 is CASSLMGSSDYGYTF. The CDR3 coding sequence is TGTGCCAGCAGCTTAATGGGGAGTTCGGACTATGGCTACACCTTC. The full variable domain, in which reference TRBV7-3 and TRBJ1-2 provide the parts outside the CDR3, is GAGVSQTPSNKVTEKGKYVELRCDPISGHTALYWYRQSLGQGPEFLIYFQGTGAADDSGLPNDRFFAVRPEGSVSTLKIQRTERGDSAVYLCASSLMGSSDYGYTFGSGTRLTVV.

The chain uses TRBV27 and TRBJ2-7; 10 nucleotides agree with TRBD2. Germline V gives CDR1 MNHEY, CDR2 SMNVEV (reference sequence). The CDR3 is made up of 18 amino acids. V dropped 6 bases and J dropped 5; count of bases not matched to a gene: 19. The CDR3 sequence: CASRLGASGREPRHEQYF. The CDR3, as DNA: TGTGCCAGCAGGCTCGGAGCTAGCGGGAGAGAGCCCCGCCACGAGCAGTACTTC.

The chain's CDR3 is CAISEVRTTYEQYF. The DNA of the CDR3 is TGTGCCATCAGTGAAGTACGGACAACCTACGAGCAGTACTTC. The chain carries TRBV10-3 and TRBJ2-7; tentative D call: TRBD1 (5 bases). Trimming removed 3 bases at V and 2 bases at J, with 11 bases between. This CDR3 is built from 14 residues. Germline values: CDR1 ENHRY, CDR2 SYGVKD.

In its sample, this clone was seen a few times. The CDR3 here is CASSLGGRAYEQYF. Here the CDR3 DNA reads TGTGCCAGCAGCTTAGGCGGGAGGGCCTACGAGCAGTACTTC. The chain is built from TRBV13 and TRBJ2-7; 8 bases are shared with TRBD2. This CDR3 comprises 14 residues. V was pared by 0 bases and J by 2 bases, with 0 bases of the junction left unmatched. Per germline, CDR1 PRHDT and CDR2 FYEKMQ (reference sequence).

The V call is TRBV11-2, the J call TRBJ2-7; 11 nucleotides align to TRBD2. J was trimmed by 7 bases and V by 3 bases; bases with no gene match: 11. In germline, CDR1 is SGHAT, CDR2 FQNNGV. The CDR3 consists of 16 residues. CDR3 coding DNA: TGTGCCAGCAGCTTCTTTACTAGCGGGAGAGGGGGGGAGCAGTACTTC. It specifies CASSFFTSGRGGEQYF.

This chain connects TRBV3-1 (or the pseudogene TRBV3-2) to TRBJ2-3; 11 bases align to TRBD2. The ends lost 4 bases at V and 6 bases at J; junction bases unmatched: 3. The CDR3 has 14 residues. Germline-derived CDR1 and CDR2 are LGHDT and YNNKEL (reference sequence). The CDR3, as DNA: TGTGCCAGCAGCCTAGCGGGAGGGCTTGATACGCAGTATTTT. This gives the protein CASSLAGGLDTQYF.

The rearrangement uses TRBV28 and TRBJ2-3; 11 bases fit TRBD2. V lost 5 bases to trimming and J lost 4 bases; unmatched junction nucleotides: 5. The germline gives CDR1 MDHEN, CDR2 SYDVKM. The CDR3 runs to 15 residues. The CDR3 DNA sequence: TGTGCCAGCAGTCGACTAGCGGGAATTCCAGATACGCAGTATTTT. Translated, it gives CASSRLAGIPDTQYF. The entire variable domain, with the rest obtained from reference TRBV28 and TRBJ2-3, is as follows: DVKVTQSSRYLVKRTGEKVFLECVQDMDHENMFWYRQDPGLGLRLIYFSYDVKMKEKGDIPEGYSVSREKKERFSLILESASTNQTSMYLCASSRLAGIPDTQYFGPGTRLTVL.

The chain uses TRBV14 and TRBJ2-1; the match to TRBD1 covers 9 bases. The length of the CDR3 is 17 residues. Germline CDR1 is SGHDN and CDR2 is FVKESK. V lost 0 bases, J lost 0 bases, and 3 bases stayed unmatched. CDR3 residues: CASSQDRTGVSYNEQFF. CDR3 sequence (DNA): TGTGCCAGCAGCCAAGATCGGACAGGGGTCTCCTACAATGAGCAGTTCTTC. The whole variable domain, filled in from reference TRBV14 and TRBJ2-1, reads EAGVTQFPSHSVIEKGQTVTLRCDPISGHDNLYWYRRVMGKEIKFLLHFVKESKQDESGMPNNRFLAERTGGTYSTLKVQPAELEDSGVYFCASSQDRTGVSYNEQFFGPGTRLTVL.

A single count supports this clone. The rearrangement joins TRBV2 to TRBJ2-1, with TRBD2 identical over 8 bases. The germline CDR1 and CDR2 sequences are SNHLY and FYNNEI. Trimming at V came to 2 bases and at J to 5 bases, leaving 8 bases not matched to a gene. The CDR3 contains 16 residues. Here the CDR3 DNA reads TGTGCCAGCAGTGAAAACCCGGGACTAGGGGACAATGAGCAGTTCTTC. This gives the protein CASSENPGLGDNEQFF.

For the CDR3, the DNA is TGTGCCACCAAAAGTAACGGGAGGGCCCTTATGGAGACCCAGTACTTC. It specifies CATKSNGRALMETQYF. The chain combines TRBV27 with TRBJ2-5; 8 bases fit TRBD2. Germline CDR1 MNHEY, CDR2 SMNVEV (reference sequence). J gave up 5 bases and V 10 bases, and 18 bases lay outside the gene matches. This CDR3 comprises 16 residues.

V usage is TRBV19 and J usage is TRBJ1-5; 10 bases line up with TRBD1. This CDR3 is 17 amino acids long. Germline-derived CDR1 and CDR2 are LNHDA and SQIVND (reference sequence). With V trimmed by 7 bases and J by 4 bases, 13 bases remained unmatched. The CDR3 loop reads CASNPGTGVGRNQPQHF. CDR3 coding DNA: TGTGCCAGTAATCCCGGGACAGGGGTCGGGAGGAATCAGCCCCAGCATTTT.

This chain connects TRBV3-1 (or the pseudogene TRBV3-2) to TRBJ2-7, with 12 bases matching TRBD1. The CDR3 contains 14 residues. Germline CDR1 and CDR2: LGHDT and YNNKEL (reference sequence). With 4 bases clipped from V and 4 bases from J, the junction kept 2 bases outside the gene matches. The CDR3 loop is CASSRDRGRYEQYF. DNA of the CDR3: TGTGCCAGCAGCCGGGACAGGGGGCGGTACGAGCAGTACTTC.

In nucleotides, the CDR3 is TGTGCCAGCAGCCATTCGGGTTTTGTTGAAGCTTTCTTT. This sequence encodes CASSHSGFVEAFF. This chain joins TRBV14 and TRBJ1-1; D ambiguous. V was cut by 3 bases and J by 7 bases, with 12 bases left in between. In germline, CDR1 is SGHDN, CDR2 FVKESK. The CDR3 consists of 13 residues.

The rearrangement joins TRBV5-6 to TRBJ1-6; D not resolved. The CDR3 extends over 17 amino acids. Germline lookup yields CDR1 SGHDT and CDR2 YYEEEE. The ends were cut back, 2 bases at V and 0 bases at J, with 12 bases in the middle. The CDR3 spells CASSFGIRSSYNSPLHF. The CDR3, as DNA: TGTGCCAGCAGCTTTGGAATACGGAGCTCCTATAATTCACCCCTCCACTTT.